These 8 T cell receptor beta chains originate from one sample sequenced in a study of T-cell reconstitution after alpha-beta-depleted transplantation in children. Construction of the TCRbeta library involved unique molecular identifiers. TCRdb recomputed calls from the PCR reads with MiXCR, one row per CDR3 protein. Here the sample spans 550,000 to 600,000 distinct CDR3 sequences, more than 20% being singletons. Sequencing was performed on PBMCs, mostly from graft donor cells, taken 360 days after TCRalphabeta/CD19-depleted stem cell transplant. These receptors all come from a boy under three years old who had a stem cell transplant for acute myeloid leukemia, so the T cells may come from the graft donor.

The sample holds a few counts of this clonotype. The chain combines TRBV6-1 with TRBJ1-1, with TRBD1 as a possible D gene (6 bases). The germline V gene encodes CDR1 MNHNS and CDR2 SASEGT. Trimming shortened V by 6 bases and J by 1 base, and 9 bases separated the two germline ends. CDR3 size: 13 residues. Written as DNA, the CDR3 is TGTGCCAGCAGCAGGGGACGGAACACTGAAGCTTTCTTT. It yields the protein CASSRGRNTEAFF.

This clonotype showed up just a few times. The chain carries TRBV7-2 and TRBJ2-1, with 8 bases matching TRBD1. The V segment lost 4 bases and the J segment 6 bases; nucleotides outside the gene matches: 11. CDR3 length: 16 residues. Germline CDR1 and CDR2: SGHTA and FQGNSA. The CDR3 coding sequence is TGTGCCAGCAGCTACCCGGACAGGGCTCCCCTCAATGAGCAGTTCTTC. This codes for CASSYPDRAPLNEQFF.

The chain links TRBV18 to TRBJ1-6; 7 bases line up with TRBD1. Unmatched junction bases numbered 9, after V lost 6 bases and J lost 7 bases. This CDR3 is 15 amino acids long. CDR1 is KGHSH and CDR2 is LQKENI in the germline V gene. The CDR3 loop is CASSRAGGRNSPLHF. The CDR3 nucleotides read TGTGCCAGCTCGCGCGCAGGGGGGCGGAATTCACCCCTCCACTTT.

V and J are TRBV29-1 and TRBJ2-2; D perhaps matches TRBD2 (6 bases). Per the germline V gene, CDR1 is SQVTM and CDR2 is ANQGSEA. Trimming removed 2 bases from V and 6 bases from J, with 7 bases in between. This CDR3 is 12 amino acids long. The CDR3 protein is CSVEWGAGELFF. The CDR3 DNA sequence: TGCAGCGTTGAATGGGGGGCCGGGGAGCTGTTTTTT.

This clonotype was observed a few times. V usage is TRBV4-3 and J usage is TRBJ2-7; D is unresolved. From germline, CDR1 is LGHNA and CDR2 YSLEER. CDR3 size: 16 residues. Trimming took 0 bases from V and 0 from J, leaving 12 bases between them. The chain's CDR3 is CASSQDMGRSSYEQYF. CDR3 nucleotides: TGCGCCAGCAGCCAAGATATGGGCAGGAGCTCCTACGAGCAGTACTTC.

The gene calls are TRBV6-4 and TRBJ2-1, with TRBD2 identical over 12 bases. This CDR3 region has 15 residues. The V gene's germline CDR1 is MRHNA and CDR2 SNTAGT. V dropped 6 bases and J dropped 9; count of bases not matched to a gene: 9. CDR3 bases: TGTGCCAGCAGCGCGTCTAGCGGGGGGGCTCTTGAGCAGTTCTTC. Protein: CASSASSGGALEQFF.

DNA of the CDR3: TGTGCCAGCAGCTTGGGACAGATCCGGACGGACGAGCAGTACTTC. Amino acid sequence: CASSLGQIRTDEQYF. The chain combines TRBV7-2 with TRBJ2-7; the match to TRBD1 covers 7 bases. The CDR3 has 15 amino acids. Germline V gene sequence: CDR1 SGHTA, CDR2 FQGNSA. The V gene end was trimmed by 3 bases and the J gene end by 5 bases; junction bases not matched to a gene: 10.

The chain recombines TRBV7-8 with TRBJ2-2, with D perhaps matching TRBD1 (6 bases). CDR3 size: 15 residues. Per germline, CDR1 SGHVS and CDR2 FQNEAQ. The germline V and J ends were trimmed by 5 bases and 7 bases, with 17 bases remaining between them. The CDR3 DNA reads as TGTGCCAGCAGCCCTAACAGGGTGCGTGGCGGGGAGCTGTTTTTT. Protein product: CASSPNRVRGGELFF.